The 21 T cell receptor beta chains in this list originate from one sample, sequenced in a study of post-analysis software for immune sequencing data (dated by TCRdb to the mid-2010s). General findings and caveats noted by the study authors: Patients showed significantly higher frequencies than controls for about five TRBV segments, among them TRBV5-6, TRBV5-1 and TRBV20-1.

Library creation used PCR. The data were produced on an Illumina HiSeq 2500. Unique molecular identifiers were incorporated into TCR beta cDNA libraries to reduce PCR and sequencing biases. TCRdb handled the public reads itself, with Q25 trimming in fastp and clone calling in MiXCR, and kept productive beta chains. Rows are combined by CDR3 protein, so each entry shows the most common genes and DNA. In all, the sample holds roughly 870,000 distinct CDR3 sequences, and around 50% of those were seen once. About 4.8% of the sample is in the top ten clones. The antigens for these receptors are not known. Input material: blood. These receptor sequences come from a girl aged 5-17 years with multiple sclerosis.

This chain uses TRBV6-1 with TRBJ2-3; D ambiguous. Germline values: CDR1 MNHNS, CDR2 SASEGT. With 2 bases removed from V and 6 bases from J, the gap between germline ends came to 6 bases. The CDR3 loop spans 12 amino acids. CDR3 DNA sequence: TGTGCCAGCAGTGAACAGCTGGATACGCAGTATTTT. Amino acids: CASSEQLDTQYF.

The rearrangement links TRBV12-3 or TRBV12-4 to TRBJ2-4; the D is unclear. The J call may be incorrect, as the DNA end agrees better with TRBJ2-7. The CDR3 totals 14 residues. CDR3 amino acids: CASSLKQYLYEQYF. In DNA form, the CDR3 reads TGTGCCAGCAGTTTAAAACAGTATCTCTACGAGCAGTACTTC.

This clonotype occurred a few times. The chain links TRBV9 to TRBJ1-1; no clear D gene. Germline CDR1 and CDR2: SGDLS and YYNGEE. V shed 0 bases and J shed 0 bases, with 12 bases lying between them. This CDR3 comprises 16 residues. In DNA, the CDR3 is TGTGCCAGCAGCGTAGCGGCCTGGAGCATGAACACTGAAGCTTTCTTT. Translated, it gives CASSVAAWSMNTEAFF.

V usage is TRBV2 and J usage is TRBJ2-7; D is unclear. V was shortened by 6 bases and J by 0 bases, with 18 bases between the two germline ends. Germline CDR1 reads SNHLY; CDR2 reads FYNNEI. The length of the CDR3 is 16 residues. Written as DNA, the CDR3 is TGTGCCAGCAGGCCCGCGCTATATTCGACCTCCTACGAGCAGTACTTC. Encoded protein: CASRPALYSTSYEQYF.

This rearrangement joins TRBV2 to TRBJ1-2; 7 bases are a match to TRBD1. Germline CDR1 reads SNHLY; CDR2 reads FYNNEI. This CDR3 has 16 amino acids. Losses at the gene ends were 7 bases for V and 0 bases for J; bases not matched to a gene: 11. DNA of the CDR3: TGTGCCAGCACCTCGGACCGCAGGGGGGCTAACTATGGCTACACCTTC. Translation: CASTSDRRGANYGYTF.

The CDR3 DNA sequence: TGTGCCAGCAGCTCACTGACAGGGATCGGAGAGACCCAGTACTTC. Its translation is CASSSLTGIGETQYF. The chain links TRBV7-3 to TRBJ2-5; 7 bases are shared with TRBD1. CDR1 is SGHTA and CDR2 is FQGTGA in the germline V gene. This CDR3 has 15 amino acids. The J segment lost 4 bases and the V segment lost 4 bases, leaving 9 bases of the junction unmatched.

This clonotype was observed a handful of times. The DNA of the CDR3 is TGTGCCAGCAGTTCCCCGGGTGTCCTAATCTACGAGCAGTACTTC. Its translation: CASSSPGVLIYEQYF. This chain uses TRBV12-3 or TRBV12-4 with TRBJ2-5; D unclear. The closer fit of TRBJ2-7 to the DNA end suggests the J call may be wrong. The CDR3 length is 15 residues.

This clonotype was found a few times. The genes are TRBV7-6 and TRBJ2-1; 12 nucleotides agree with TRBD2. The CDR3 runs to 18 residues. Losses at the gene ends were 4 bases for V and 1 base for J; bases not matched to a gene: 8. Germline assignment: CDR1 SGHVS and CDR2 FNYEAQ. CDR3 protein: CASSWGASGGVSYNEQFF. The CDR3 bases are TGTGCCAGCAGCTGGGGCGCTAGCGGGGGGGTTTCCTACAATGAGCAGTTCTTC. Together with reference TRBV7-6 and TRBJ2-1, the CDR3 gives the full variable domain: GAGVSQSPRYKVTKRGQDVALRCDPISGHVSLYWYRQALGQGPEFLTYFNYEAQQDKSGLPNDRFSAERPEGSISTLTIQRTEQRDSAMYRCASSWGASGGVSYNEQFFGPGTRLTVL.

The genes are TRBV20-1 and TRBJ1-5, with D unclear. CDR3 length: 18 amino acids. CDR1 and CDR2 from the germline V gene are DFQATT and SNEGSKA (reference sequence). Trimming removed 2 bases at V and 6 bases at J, with 26 bases between. The CDR3 protein is CSARRHRNDGLQGQPQHF. CDR3 nucleotides: TGCAGTGCTAGACGACATAGGAACGACGGACTACAAGGTCAGCCCCAGCATTTT.

This clonotype was observed a handful of times. The chain recombines TRBV5-6 with TRBJ1-5; the match to TRBD1 covers 7 bases. CDR3 length equals 15 residues. V was pared by 0 bases and J by 7 bases, with 7 bases of the junction left unmatched. From germline, CDR1 is SGHDT and CDR2 YYEEEE. For the CDR3, the DNA is TGTGCCAGCAGCTTGGCGGGACAGCCAACCCAGCCCCAGCATTTT. It specifies CASSLAGQPTQPQHF.

This rearrangement joins TRBV4-1 to TRBJ2-5; D may be TRBD2 (6 bases). The J call may not be correct, given that the DNA end is closer to TRBJ2-7. From germline, CDR1 is MGHRA and CDR2 YSYEKL. The CDR3 runs to 14 residues. This CDR3 is CASIWDFFYHEQYF. The CDR3 bases are TGCGCCAGCATCTGGGACTTTTTTTACCACGAGCAGTACTTC.

This clonotype was seen only a few times. The chain joins TRBV20-1 to TRBJ2-5; D perhaps matches TRBD1 (6 bases). The V gene lost 6 bases and the J gene lost 2 bases, with 13 bases spanning the gap. Germline V gene lookup returns CDR1 DFQATT and CDR2 SNEGSKA (reference sequence). The CDR3 sequence is 13 residues long. CDR3 coding DNA: TGCAGTGCGAGATCCGGGACACAAGAGACCCAGTACTTC. It specifies CSARSGTQETQYF.

The V and J genes are TRBV6-5 and TRBJ2-5; 7 bases line up with TRBD2. Trimming took 4 bases from V and 5 from J; bases not matched to a gene: 10. The CDR3 runs to 15 residues. Germline CDR1 MNHEY, CDR2 SVGAGI. The chain's CDR3 is CASSSGLAACETQYF. CDR3 in DNA: TGTGCCAGCAGTTCGGGCCTAGCGGCCTGCGAGACCCAGTACTTC.

J is TRBJ2-5 and V is TRBV6-6, with TRBD1 as a possible D gene (6 bases). Germline V lookup: CDR1 MNHNY, CDR2 SVGAGI (reference sequence). The CDR3 runs to 16 residues. Trimming removed 1 base from V and 0 bases from J, with 12 bases in between. DNA of the CDR3: TGTGCCAGCAGTTACTTTCGCCAGGGGCACCAAGAGACCCAGTACTTC. It encodes CASSYFRQGHQETQYF.

The V and J genes are TRBV15 and TRBJ2-3; perhaps TRBD1 as D (6 bases). Trimming cost V 4 bases and J 1 base, with 9 bases left between them. CDR1 and CDR2 (germline): LNHNV, YYDKDF (reference sequence). The CDR3 spans 14 residues. This chain's CDR3 is CATSTGAGTDTQYF. The CDR3 nucleotides read TGTGCCACCAGCACAGGGGCCGGCACAGATACGCAGTATTTT.

This clonotype has a single count. The genes are TRBV10-3 and TRBJ2-7; no clear D. Germline V CDR1 and CDR2: ENHRY, SYGVKD. The length of the CDR3 is 13 residues. V was clipped by 2 bases and J by 2 bases, with 7 bases between them. The CDR3 loop reads CAISEVRTYEQYF. In DNA, the CDR3 is TGTGCCATCAGTGAGGTCAGAACCTACGAGCAGTACTTC.

In DNA form, the CDR3 reads TGCAGCGTTGACCCGGACGGCGGGAGTAGGGAGACCCAGTACTTC. It codes for CSVDPDGGSRETQYF. This chain joins TRBV29-1 and TRBJ2-5; TRBD2 agrees at 7 bases. With V trimmed by 3 bases and J by 5 bases, 12 bases remained unmatched. This CDR3 has 15 residues. Per the germline V gene, CDR1 is SQVTM and CDR2 is ANQGSEA.

J is TRBJ2-2 and V is TRBV14, with no clear D. The CDR3 has 16 amino acids. The V end lost 2 bases, the J end lost 2 bases, and 12 bases lay between the germline ends. The germline V gene encodes CDR1 SGHDN and CDR2 FVKESK. Here the CDR3 reads CASSQHYLGNTGELFF. DNA of the CDR3: TGTGCCAGCAGCCAACACTATCTTGGAAACACCGGGGAGCTGTTTTTT.

The sample holds a few counts of this clonotype. This chain uses TRBV4-1 with TRBJ1-2; maybe TRBD1 (6 bases). V was clipped by 1 base and J by 2 bases, with 11 bases between them. This CDR3 has 15 residues. The germline V gene encodes CDR1 MGHRA and CDR2 YSYEKL. The CDR3 loop is CASSQGRGANYGYTF. The CDR3 DNA reads as TGCGCCAGCAGCCAAGGTCGGGGGGCAAACTATGGCTACACCTTC.

The chain links TRBV4-2 to TRBJ2-1; D remains unclear. V was pared by 0 bases and J by 2 bases, with 8 bases between. This CDR3 region has 15 residues. Germline CDR1 and CDR2: LGHNA and YNFKEQ. The DNA of the CDR3 is TGTGCCAGCAGCCAAGATCGGGTGACCTACAATGAGCAGTTCTTC. Protein product: CASSQDRVTYNEQFF.

This clonotype came up a few times. This chain joins TRBV29-1 and TRBJ2-7, with D possibly TRBD2 on 6 matching bases. Germline CDR1 reads SQVTM; CDR2 reads ANQGSEA. The CDR3 sequence is 12 residues long. V lost 6 bases to trimming and J lost 3 bases, with 12 bases between them. CDR3 region: CSVAQGLYEQYF. The CDR3 bases are TGCAGCGTCGCTCAGGGACTCTACGAGCAGTACTTC.